The following is a T cell receptor (beta chain) sequence with its context. The CDR3 length is 11 residues. The V and J ends lost 5 bases and 4 bases respectively, with 7 bases between them. Germline V gene lookup returns CDR1 DFQATT and CDR2 SNEGSKA (reference sequence). This sample is part of a study of blood T cell repertoires in COVID-19. TCRdb's copy holds only in-frame clones and misses some; the assay was immunoSEQ multiplex PCR. The table records roughly 250,000 clones, around 90% of them present only once. The sequence came from a man aged 30-40 years with COVID-19, enrolled during active disease. This chain uses TRBV20-1 with TRBJ2-3, with no clear D. The sequencing input was peripheral blood. The CDR3, as DNA: TGCAGTGCTCCCCACTCAGATACGCAGTATTTT. Protein sequence: CSAPHSDTQYF.